This is a list of T cell receptor beta chains from one sample in a study of OX40 agonist ivuxolimab in advanced cancers. Using immunoSEQ multiplex PCR, the repertoire was profiled, and TCRdb retains in-frame clones only, with some absent. The sample records approximately 58,000 clones, 86% being singletons. The specimen was CD4+ or CD8+ T cells sorted from blood, collected in a trial of the OX40 agonist ivuxolimab. These receptors originate from an adult with an advanced solid tumor such as melanoma, head and neck, liver or kidney cancer. CDR3s include the opening cysteine and the closing phenylalanine or tryptophan. D genes are given only for firm matches. Rows may omit the clone size; those that give it use once, few, many or a size class.

V	size	J	D	DNA	CDR3
TRBV16	.	TRBJ2-7	TRBD1	TGTGCCAGCAGCCAAGGGACAGGCTACGAGCAGTACTTC	CASSQGTGYEQYF
TRBV2	.	TRBJ2-2	.	TGTGCCAGCAGCGAACCTCCTGGGGAGCTGTTTTTT	CASSEPPGELFF
TRBV18	.	TRBJ2-5	.	TGTGCCAGCTCACCACCGAGTATACAAGAGACCCAGTACTTC	CASSPPSIQETQYF
TRBV18	once	TRBJ2-1	TRBD1	TGTGCCAGCTCACCGGGACAGGGGGCGACCAATGAGCAGTTCTTC	CASSPGQGATNEQFF
TRBV28	.	TRBJ1-6	.	TGTGCCAGCACCGGGGGCGGGGGCCATTCACCCCTCCACTTT	CASTGGGGHSPLHF
TRBV7-9	.	TRBJ2-7	TRBD1	TGTGCCAGCAGCTTAAGTCAGGGGGCCTACGAGCAGTACTTC	CASSLSQGAYEQYF
TRBV7-2	.	TRBJ2-7	.	TGTGCCAGCAGCTTAGACGACAGCTTCTCCTACGAGCAGTACTTC	CASSLDDSFSYEQYF
TRBV10-3	.	TRBJ1-2	TRBD1	TGTGCCATCAGTGACCTGACAGGGGGCAACTATGGCTACACCTTC	CAISDLTGGNYGYTF
TRBV29-1	.	TRBJ2-7	.	TGCAGCGTTGGGGACGGCTCCTACGAGCAGTACTTC	CSVGDGSYEQYF
TRBV5-1	.	TRBJ2-1	TRBD1	TGCGCCAGCAGCGGGACAGGGGGGTATTACAATGAGCAGTTCTTC	CASSGTGGYYNEQFF
TRBV6-4	once	TRBJ2-2	.	TGTGCCAGCAGTGACTCGTTCAGGGCCAACACCGGGGAGCTGTTTTTT	CASSDSFRANTGELFF
TRBV5-1	.	TRBJ1-1	TRBD1	TGCGCCAGCAAACCCTCCGACAGGGGTAGGGTGAACACTGAAGCTTTCTTT	CASKPSDRGRVNTEAFF
TRBV11-2	.	TRBJ1-4	.	TGTGCCAGCGGCCACAGGGAGACGGAAAAACTGTTTTTT	CASGHRETEKLFF
TRBV2	.	TRBJ2-7	TRBD1	TGTGCCAGCAACGGACAGGGGGCTTACGAGCAGTACTTC	CASNGQGAYEQYF
TRBV6-5	.	TRBJ2-2	.	TGTGCCAGCAGTTCTACACGGAACACCGGGGAGCTGTTTTTT	CASSSTRNTGELFF
TRBV2	.	TRBJ2-3	TRBD1	TGTGCCAGCAGCCGGGACAGACCTAGCACAGATACGCAGTATTTT	CASSRDRPSTDTQYF
TRBV6-5	.	TRBJ1-2	.	TGTGCCAGCAGTTACTCGGCGGGCCCCAACTATGGCTACACCTTC	CASSYSAGPNYGYTF
TRBV5-5	.	TRBJ1-5	.	TGTGCCAGCAGCTTGGGTCCAACATATAGCAATCAGCCCCAGCATTTT	CASSLGPTYSNQPQHF
TRBV6-6	.	TRBJ2-5	.	TGTGCCAGCAGTTACGGAGGGGAGACCCAGTACTTC	CASSYGGETQYF
TRBV19	.	TRBJ1-1	.	TGTGCCAGTAGTATATCGGGGACGGCGAACACTGAAGCTTTCTTT	CASSISGTANTEAFF
TRBV21-1	once	TRBJ2-3	.	TGTGCCAGCACCCAAGGAGGGACAGGGAAAGATACGCAGTATTTT	CASTQGGTGKDTQYF
TRBV5-1	.	TRBJ2-7	TRBD2	TGCGCCAGCAGCTTGGATCTAGCGGGGTTTGAGCAGTACTTC	CASSLDLAGFEQYF